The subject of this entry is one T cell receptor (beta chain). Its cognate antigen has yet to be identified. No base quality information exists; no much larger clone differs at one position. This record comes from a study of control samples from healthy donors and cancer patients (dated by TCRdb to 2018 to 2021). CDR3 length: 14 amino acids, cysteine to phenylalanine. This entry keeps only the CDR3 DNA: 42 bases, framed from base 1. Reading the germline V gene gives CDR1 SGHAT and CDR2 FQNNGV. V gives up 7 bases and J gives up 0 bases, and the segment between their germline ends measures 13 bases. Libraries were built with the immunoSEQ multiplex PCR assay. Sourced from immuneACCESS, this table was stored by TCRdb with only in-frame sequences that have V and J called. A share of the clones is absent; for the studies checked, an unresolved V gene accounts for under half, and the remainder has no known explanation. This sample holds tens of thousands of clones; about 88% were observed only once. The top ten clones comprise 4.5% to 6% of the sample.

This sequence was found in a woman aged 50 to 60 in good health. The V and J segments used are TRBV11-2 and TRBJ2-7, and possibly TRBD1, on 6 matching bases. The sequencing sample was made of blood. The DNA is TGTGCCAGCACCCCGGGACACCTCTCCTACGAGCAGTACTTC. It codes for CASTPGHLSYEQYF.